The 13 T cell receptor beta chains reported below all come from one sample, sequenced in a study of cytomegalovirus exposure and HLA in healthy donors. This PCR relied on a set of 60 Vbeta primers and 13 Jbeta primers. Assay: immunoSEQ multiplex PCR; the TCRdb copy retains only in-frame clones and omits some. The repertoire holds about 170,000 clones, with more than 70% as singletons. The sample comprised PBMCs. The receptors derive from a woman in her forties or fifties in good health and CMV-seropositive.

Details on this clone: One junction end disagrees with the germline gene, perhaps due to a read error. V usage is TRBV7-7 and J usage is TRBJ2-7; D may be TRBD2 (5 bases). Per germline, CDR1 SSHAT and CDR2 FNYEAQ (reference sequence). The CDR3 spans 13 residues. The CDR3 reads CASSLNEGYEQYF. The CDR3, as DNA: TGTGCTAGCAGCTTAAACGAGGGCTACGAGCAGTACTTC.

This chain uses TRBV4-2 with TRBJ2-1; possibly TRBD2 for D (6 bases). Germline V lookup: CDR1 LGHNA, CDR2 YNFKEQ. V lost 3 bases, J lost 10 bases, and 19 bases lay in between. The CDR3 contains 15 residues. The CDR3 DNA is TGTGCCAGCAGCCAGTCTTTATATGGCGCGGGGGAGCAGTTCTTC. Translated, it gives CASSQSLYGAGEQFF.

This clone has just a few counts. The chain uses TRBV2 and TRBJ1-1, with D possibly matching TRBD1 (6 bases). Germline loops: CDR1 SNHLY, CDR2 FYNNEI. The CDR3 contains 13 residues. V was clipped by 7 bases and J by 10 bases, with 19 bases between them. The CDR3 loop is CASIIGPGHRAFF. The CDR3 DNA is TGTGCCAGCATCATAGGGCCGGGACACCGAGCTTTCTTT.

The rearrangement uses TRBV11-2 and TRBJ2-3, with D possibly TRBD1 on 5 matching bases. Per the germline V gene, CDR1 is SGHAT and CDR2 is FQNNGV. CDR3 size: 15 residues. Trimming shortened V by 4 bases and J by 2 bases, and 13 bases separated the two germline ends. The CDR3 sequence is CASSSRGADTDTQYF. CDR3 coding DNA: TGTGCCAGCAGCTCCCGTGGGGCGGACACAGATACGCAGTATTTT.

This chain joins TRBV7-2 and TRBJ2-7, with D uncertain. The V and J ends lost 1 base and 6 bases respectively, with 16 bases between them. This CDR3 comprises 15 residues. Germline values: CDR1 SGHTA, CDR2 FQGNSA. The CDR3 spells CASSLGGPFAGEQYF. In DNA form, the CDR3 reads TGTGCCAGCAGCTTAGGTGGGCCTTTCGCCGGCGAGCAGTACTTC.

The genes are TRBV27 and TRBJ1-2; TRBD1 matches 8 bases. The CDR3 length is 15 residues. Germline V CDR1 and CDR2: MNHEY, SMNVEV (reference sequence). Trimming at V came to 5 bases and at J to 4 bases, leaving 9 bases not matched to a gene. The CDR3 here is CASSPGGREPYGYTF. In nucleotides, the CDR3 is TGTGCCAGCAGTCCAGGGGGCCGGGAACCCTATGGCTACACCTTC.

This chain links TRBV5-4 with TRBJ1-4; D not resolved. V dropped 3 bases and J dropped 0 bases, with 9 bases sitting between them. Germline loops: CDR1 SGHNT, CDR2 YYREEE (reference sequence). The CDR3 loop spans 15 amino acids. CDR3 nucleotides: TGTGCCAGCAGCTCCGGGTATGCAACTAATGAAAAACTGTTTTTT. As protein: CASSSGYATNEKLFF. The variable domain in full, completed from reference TRBV5-4 and TRBJ1-4, reads ETGVTQSPTHLIKTRGQQVTLRCSSQSGHNTVSWYQQALGQGPQFIFQYYREEENGRGNFPPRFSGLQFPNYSSELNVNALELDDSALYLCASSSGYATNEKLFFGSGTQLSVL.

The rearrangement joins TRBV2 to TRBJ1-3; no firm D call. CDR3 size: 13 residues. Germline values: CDR1 SNHLY, CDR2 FYNNEI. V gave up 5 bases and J gave up 3 bases, with 8 bases separating them. The CDR3 loop reads CASSQSGGNTIYF. The CDR3 DNA is TGTGCCAGCAGTCAGTCTGGTGGAAACACCATATATTTT.

The gene calls are TRBV5-1 and TRBJ2-1, with 7 positions matching TRBD2. The CDR3 consists of 14 residues. J lost 7 bases, V lost 2 bases, and 6 bases had no gene match. Germline V CDR1 and CDR2: SGHRS, YFSETQ. CDR3 loop: CASSFGGRGNEQFF. The DNA for the CDR3 is TGCGCCAGCAGCTTTGGAGGGAGGGGTAATGAGCAGTTCTTC. Based on the CDR3 plus reference TRBV5-1 and TRBJ2-1, the full variable domain is KAGVTQTPRYLIKTRGQQVTLSCSPISGHRSVSWYQQTPGQGLQFLFEYFSETQRNKGNFPGRFSGRQFSNSRSEMNVSTLELGDSALYLCASSFGGRGNEQFFGPGTRLTVL.

The chain uses TRBV2 and TRBJ2-7; weak D call: TRBD2 (6 bases). The CDR3 has 14 amino acids. With 5 bases removed from V and 0 bases from J, the gap between germline ends came to 11 bases. Germline values: CDR1 SNHLY, CDR2 FYNNEI. This CDR3 reads CASSRDFSSYEQYF. CDR3 coding DNA: TGTGCCAGCAGTCGGGACTTCAGCTCCTACGAGCAGTACTTC.

This clone is a singleton in its sample. This chain connects TRBV5-1 to TRBJ2-3; 9 bases map to TRBD2. Trimming took 4 bases from V and 5 from J; bases not matched to a gene: 11. Germline CDR1 and CDR2: SGHRS and YFSETQ. The CDR3 extends over 16 amino acids. CDR3 bases: TGCGCCAGCAGCCCGGTTGGTAGCGGGAGCGTAGATACGCAGTATTTT. Its protein product is CASSPVGSGSVDTQYF.

The chain recombines TRBV25-1 with TRBJ2-5; D might be TRBD2 (6 bases). The DNA matches TRBJ2-7 better at its end, which makes the J call doubtful. This CDR3 comprises 14 residues. Germline lookup yields CDR1 MGHDK and CDR2 SYGVNS. Here the CDR3 DNA reads TGTGCCAGCAGTAAGTGGGGGGACGACTACGAGCAGTACTTC. It yields the protein CASSKWGDDYEQYF.

The gene calls are TRBV9 and TRBJ1-6; 8 positions agree with TRBD1. CDR3 length: 15 amino acids. V was clipped by 3 bases and J by 9 bases; unmatched bases: 8. The V gene's germline CDR1 is SGDLS and CDR2 YYNGEE. The CDR3 protein is CASSAGQGSSSPLHF. DNA of the CDR3: TGTGCCAGCAGCGCCGGACAGGGCAGTAGTTCACCCCTCCACTTT. Full variable domain (rest looked up from reference TRBV9 and TRBJ1-6): DSGVTQTPKHLITATGQRVTLRCSPRSGDLSVYWYQQSLDQGLQFLIQYYNGEERAKGNILERFSAQQFPDLHSELNLSSLELGDSALYFCASSAGQGSSSPLHFGNGTRLTVT.